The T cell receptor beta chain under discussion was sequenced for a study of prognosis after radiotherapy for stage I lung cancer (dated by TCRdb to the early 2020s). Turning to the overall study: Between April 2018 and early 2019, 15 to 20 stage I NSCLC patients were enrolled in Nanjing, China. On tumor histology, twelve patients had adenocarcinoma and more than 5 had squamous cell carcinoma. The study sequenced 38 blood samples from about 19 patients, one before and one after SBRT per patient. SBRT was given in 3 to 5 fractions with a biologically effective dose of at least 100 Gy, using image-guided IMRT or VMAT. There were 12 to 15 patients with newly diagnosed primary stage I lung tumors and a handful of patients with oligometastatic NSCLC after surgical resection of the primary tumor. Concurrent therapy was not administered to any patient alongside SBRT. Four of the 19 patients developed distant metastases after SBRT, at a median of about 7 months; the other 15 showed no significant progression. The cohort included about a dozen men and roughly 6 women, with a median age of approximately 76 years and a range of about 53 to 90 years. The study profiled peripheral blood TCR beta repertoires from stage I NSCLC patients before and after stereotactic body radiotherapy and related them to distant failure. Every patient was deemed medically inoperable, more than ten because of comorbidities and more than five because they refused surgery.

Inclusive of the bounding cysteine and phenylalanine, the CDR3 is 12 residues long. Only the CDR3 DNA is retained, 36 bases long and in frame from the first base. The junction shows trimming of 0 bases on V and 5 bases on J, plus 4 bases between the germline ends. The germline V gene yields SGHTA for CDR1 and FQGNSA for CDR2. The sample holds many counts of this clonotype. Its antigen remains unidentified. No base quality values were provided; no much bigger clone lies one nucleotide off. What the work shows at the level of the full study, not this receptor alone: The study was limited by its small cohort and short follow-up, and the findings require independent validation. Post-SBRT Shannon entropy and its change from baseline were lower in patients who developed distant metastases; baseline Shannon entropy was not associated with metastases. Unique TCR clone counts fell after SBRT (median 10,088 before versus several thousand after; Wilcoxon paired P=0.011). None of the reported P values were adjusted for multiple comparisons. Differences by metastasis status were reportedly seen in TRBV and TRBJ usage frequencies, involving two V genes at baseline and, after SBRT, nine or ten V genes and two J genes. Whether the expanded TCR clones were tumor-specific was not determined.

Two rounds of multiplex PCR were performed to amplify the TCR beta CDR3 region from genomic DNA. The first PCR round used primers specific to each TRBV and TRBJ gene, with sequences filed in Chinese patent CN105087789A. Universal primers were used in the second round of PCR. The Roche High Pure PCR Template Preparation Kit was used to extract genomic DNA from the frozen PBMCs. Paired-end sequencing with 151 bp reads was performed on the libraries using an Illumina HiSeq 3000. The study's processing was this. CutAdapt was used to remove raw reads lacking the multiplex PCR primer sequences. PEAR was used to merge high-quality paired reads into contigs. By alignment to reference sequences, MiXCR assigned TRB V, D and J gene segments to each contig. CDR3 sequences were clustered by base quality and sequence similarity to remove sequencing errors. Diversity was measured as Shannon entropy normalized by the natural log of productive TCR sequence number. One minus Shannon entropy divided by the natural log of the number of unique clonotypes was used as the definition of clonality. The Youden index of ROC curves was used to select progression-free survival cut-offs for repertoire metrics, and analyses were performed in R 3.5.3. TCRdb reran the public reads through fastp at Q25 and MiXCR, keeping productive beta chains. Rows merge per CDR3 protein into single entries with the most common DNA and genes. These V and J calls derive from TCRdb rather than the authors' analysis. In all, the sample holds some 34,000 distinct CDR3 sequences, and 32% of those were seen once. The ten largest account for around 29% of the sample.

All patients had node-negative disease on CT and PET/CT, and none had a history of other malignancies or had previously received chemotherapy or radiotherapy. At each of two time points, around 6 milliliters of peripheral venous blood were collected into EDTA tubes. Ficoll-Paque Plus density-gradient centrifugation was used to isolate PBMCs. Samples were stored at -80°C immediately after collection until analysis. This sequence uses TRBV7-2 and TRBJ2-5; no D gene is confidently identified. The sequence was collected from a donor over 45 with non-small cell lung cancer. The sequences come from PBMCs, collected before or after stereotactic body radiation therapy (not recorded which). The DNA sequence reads TGTGCCAGCAGCTTAGCGCCCGAGACCCAGTACTTC. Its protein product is CASSLAPETQYF.